The 7 T cell receptor beta chains listed next were all sequenced from one sample in a study of beta chain features in type 1 diabetes. Notes on the study in general: Shorter TCRB CDR3s, moderately but significantly so, marked every one of the four CD4+ subsets in Type 1 diabetes patients.

Investigators reverse transcribed all isolated RNA, so they sequenced expressed TCRB transcripts. Repertoires were generated with immunoSEQ multiplex PCR, while TCRdb's copy carries only in-frame clones and drops some. The sample holds about 260,000 clones, 20% seen once. Antigens for these TCRs are unknown. Sequencing used naive CD4+ T cells from blood. Every receptor here comes from a woman aged 40 to 50 with type 1 diabetes.

The sample holds a few counts of this clone. V gene TRBV7-9 combines with J gene TRBJ1-2; perhaps TRBD1 as D (5 bases). The CDR3 is 14 residues long. Trimming shortened V by 5 bases and J by 6 bases, and 16 bases separated the two germline ends. Germline CDR1 is SEHNR and CDR2 is FQNEAQ (reference sequence). CDR3 sequence: CASSPTPAGHGYTF. CDR3 in DNA: TGTGCCAGCAGCCCGACTCCCGCAGGGCATGGCTACACCTTC.

The genes are TRBV9 and TRBJ2-7; 9 nucleotides agree with TRBD1. The CDR3 runs 15 residues. CDR1 and CDR2 (germline): SGDLS, YYNGEE. The V segment lost 5 bases and the J segment 5 bases; nucleotides outside the gene matches: 11. The CDR3 loop is CASSSTGGVLDEQYF. The CDR3 bases are TGTGCCAGCAGTTCGACAGGGGGAGTCCTCGACGAGCAGTACTTC.

This clone has just a few counts. The chain joins TRBV6-5 to TRBJ1-5; D gene unclear. Germline V lookup: CDR1 MNHEY, CDR2 SVGAGI. Trimming removed 6 bases at V and 5 bases at J, with 11 bases between. The length of the CDR3 is 13 residues. The chain's CDR3 is CASSSTPDQPQHF. In nucleotides, the CDR3 is TGTGCCAGCAGCTCCACTCCCGATCAGCCCCAGCATTTT.

The V call is TRBV28, the J call TRBJ1-5; D is unclear. The CDR3 totals 15 residues. Germline-derived CDR1 and CDR2 are MDHEN and SYDVKM. The V gene lost 4 bases and the J gene lost 0 bases, with 10 bases spanning the gap. Here the CDR3 reads CASSWSGSSNQPQHF. In nucleotides, the CDR3 is TGTGCCAGCAGTTGGTCGGGGAGTAGCAATCAGCCCCAGCATTTT.

This clone was counted between two and nine times. V gene TRBV15 combines with J gene TRBJ1-1, with D hard to call. This CDR3 is built from 13 residues. Germline V CDR1 and CDR2: LNHNV, YYDKDF (reference sequence). V dropped 5 bases and J dropped 3 bases, with 10 bases sitting between them. The CDR3 DNA reads TGTGCCACCAGCCTCGAGCGGGACACTGAAGCTTTCTTT. It is translated as CATSLERDTEAFF.

This clone turned up a few times. The CDR3 nucleotides read TGTGCCAGCATGCGGGACTCACAAGAGACCCAGTACTTC. The encoded protein is CASMRDSQETQYF. The V gene is TRBV7-2, the J gene TRBJ2-5, with D perhaps TRBD2 (6 bases). Trimming cost V 7 bases and J 2 bases, with 11 bases left between them. This CDR3 is 13 amino acids long. The germline V gene has CDR1 SGHTA and CDR2 FQGNSA.

This sequence joins TRBV29-1 and TRBJ2-7; TRBD1 matches at 8 bases. The trim removed 5 bases at V and 6 bases at J, leaving 9 bases unmatched. Germline CDR1 and CDR2: SQVTM and ANQGSEA. CDR3 length: 13 residues. As DNA, the CDR3 is TGCAGCGTTTCTGAGACAGGGGTCTTCGAGCAGTACTTC. This codes for CSVSETGVFEQYF.